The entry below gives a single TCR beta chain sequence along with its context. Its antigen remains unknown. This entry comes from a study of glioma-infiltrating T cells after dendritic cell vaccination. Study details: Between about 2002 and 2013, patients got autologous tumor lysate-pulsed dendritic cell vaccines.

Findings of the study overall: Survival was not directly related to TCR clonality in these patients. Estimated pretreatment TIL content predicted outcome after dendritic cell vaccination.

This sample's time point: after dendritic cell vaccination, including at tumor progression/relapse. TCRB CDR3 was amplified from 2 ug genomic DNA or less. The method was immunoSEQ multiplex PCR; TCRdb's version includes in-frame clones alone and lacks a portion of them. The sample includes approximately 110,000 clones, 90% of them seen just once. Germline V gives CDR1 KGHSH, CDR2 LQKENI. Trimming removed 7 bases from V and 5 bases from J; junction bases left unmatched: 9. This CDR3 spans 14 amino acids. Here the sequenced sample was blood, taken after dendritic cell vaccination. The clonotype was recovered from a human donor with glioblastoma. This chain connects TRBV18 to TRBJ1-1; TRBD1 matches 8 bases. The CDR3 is CASFLDREGTEAFF. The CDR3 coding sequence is TGTGCCAGCTTTTTGGACAGGGAAGGGACTGAAGCTTTCTTT.